This record looks at one T cell receptor beta chain sequence and its context. The antigen is unknown. This sample is part of a study of T cells in Graves' hyperthyroidism and ophthalmopathy. The CDR3 runs to 15 residues. Trimming pared 3 bases from V and 4 bases from J, leaving 13 bases between. From germline, CDR1 is SGHTA and CDR2 FQGNSA. General study results and limits: Stable hyperthyroidism was told apart from ophthalmopathy by a model built on 13 V-J features. The model's output predicted ophthalmopathy at a median of around 7 months prior to onset. Blood also showed most of the thyroid clonotypes that were expanded above 0.001.

RNA transcripts gave rise to amplified TCR beta CDR3 regions. In the first-round RT-PCR of the TCR CDR3, the HTBI primer set was used. Each CDR3 protein gets one entry after TCRdb re-called the multiplex PCR reads with MiXCR. The sample consists of over 650,000 distinct CDR3 sequences, over 40% of them appearing once. This chain uses TRBV7-2 with TRBJ1-3; TRBD1 is a possible D gene (5 bases). The sample consisted of peripheral blood or thyroid tissue (not recorded which). This receptor was obtained from an adult man with Graves' disease, either hyperthyroidism or ophthalmopathy (not recorded which). CDR3 nucleotides: TGTGCCAGCAGCTTGGCGGGGGGTAACGGAAACACCATATATTTT. Translated, it gives CASSLAGGNGNTIYF.